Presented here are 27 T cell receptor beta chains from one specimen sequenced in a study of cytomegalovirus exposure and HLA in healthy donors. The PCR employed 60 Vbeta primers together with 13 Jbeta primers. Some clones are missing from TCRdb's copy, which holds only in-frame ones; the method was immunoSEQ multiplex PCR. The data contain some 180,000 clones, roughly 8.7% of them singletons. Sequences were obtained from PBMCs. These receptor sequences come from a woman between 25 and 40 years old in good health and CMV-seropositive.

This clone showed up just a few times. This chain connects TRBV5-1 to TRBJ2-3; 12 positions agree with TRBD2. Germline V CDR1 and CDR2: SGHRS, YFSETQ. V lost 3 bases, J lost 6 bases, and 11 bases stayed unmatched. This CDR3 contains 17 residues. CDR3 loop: CASSSTSGRSPGDTQYF. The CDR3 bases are TGCGCCAGCAGCTCAACTAGCGGGAGGAGTCCCGGGGATACGCAGTATTTT.

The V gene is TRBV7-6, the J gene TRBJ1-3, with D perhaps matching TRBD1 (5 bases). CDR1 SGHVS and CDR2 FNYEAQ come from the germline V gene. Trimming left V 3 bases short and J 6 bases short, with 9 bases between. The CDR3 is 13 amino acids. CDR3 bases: TGTGCCAGCAGCTTGGGGGGGGAAAACACCATATATTTT. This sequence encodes CASSLGGENTIYF.

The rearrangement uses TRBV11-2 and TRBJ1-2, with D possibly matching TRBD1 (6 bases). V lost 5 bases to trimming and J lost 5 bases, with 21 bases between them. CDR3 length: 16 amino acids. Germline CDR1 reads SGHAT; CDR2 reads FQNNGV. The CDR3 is CASSQGPTGTMYGYTF. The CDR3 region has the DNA TGTGCCAGCAGCCAAGGCCCCACAGGGACTATGTATGGCTACACCTTC.

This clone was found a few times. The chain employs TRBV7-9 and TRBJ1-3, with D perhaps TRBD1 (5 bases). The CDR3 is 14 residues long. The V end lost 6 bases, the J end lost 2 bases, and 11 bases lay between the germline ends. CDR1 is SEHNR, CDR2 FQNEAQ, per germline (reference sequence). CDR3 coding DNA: TGTGCCAGCAGAACAGGTCCCACTGGAAACACCATATATTTT. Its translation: CASRTGPTGNTIYF.

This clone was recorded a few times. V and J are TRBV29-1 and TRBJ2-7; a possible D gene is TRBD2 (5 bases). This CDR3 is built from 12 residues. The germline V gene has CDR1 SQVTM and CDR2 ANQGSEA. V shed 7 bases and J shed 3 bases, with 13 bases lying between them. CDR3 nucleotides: TGCAGCGCTAGCCGGACGGGCTACGAGCAGTACTTC. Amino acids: CSASRTGYEQYF.

CDR3 nucleotide sequence: TGTGCCAGCAGCTTCAAGACTAGCTCCGGCACAGATACGCAGTATTTT. Residues: CASSFKTSSGTDTQYF. The V gene is TRBV7-3, the J gene TRBJ2-3, with 7 nucleotides matching TRBD2. This CDR3 is 16 amino acids long. With V trimmed by 3 bases and J by 1 base, 7 bases remained unmatched. Germline CDR1 SGHTA, CDR2 FQGTGA.

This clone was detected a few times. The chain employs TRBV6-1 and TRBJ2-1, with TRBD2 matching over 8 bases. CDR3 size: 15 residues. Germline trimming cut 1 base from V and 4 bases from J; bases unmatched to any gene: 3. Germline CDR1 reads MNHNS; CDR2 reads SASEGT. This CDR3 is CASSEGTSGYNEQFF. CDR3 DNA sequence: TGTGCCAGCAGTGAAGGAACTAGCGGTTACAATGAGCAGTTCTTC.

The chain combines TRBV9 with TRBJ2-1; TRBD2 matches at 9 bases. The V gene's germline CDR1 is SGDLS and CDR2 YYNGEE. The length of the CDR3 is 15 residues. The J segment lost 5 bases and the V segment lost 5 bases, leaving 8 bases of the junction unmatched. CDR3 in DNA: TGTGCCAGCAGTGATAGCGGGAGTGTGGACAATGAGCAGTTCTTC. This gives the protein CASSDSGSVDNEQFF.

CDR3 DNA sequence: TGTGCCAGCTCCTCCCCGACTAGCGGGATTGCCTACGAGCAGTACTTC. Translated: CASSSPTSGIAYEQYF. The rearrangement links TRBV18 to TRBJ2-7; the match to TRBD2 covers 11 bases. CDR3 length: 16 amino acids. Unmatched junction bases numbered 9, after V lost 6 bases and J lost 2 bases. Germline V gives CDR1 KGHSH, CDR2 LQKENI.

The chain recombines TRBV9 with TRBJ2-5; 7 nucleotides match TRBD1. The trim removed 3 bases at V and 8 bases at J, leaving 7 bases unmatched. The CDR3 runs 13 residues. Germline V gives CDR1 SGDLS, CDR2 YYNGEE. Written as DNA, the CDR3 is TGTGCCAGCAGCGAGCAGGGGGTAGGAACCCAGTACTTC. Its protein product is CASSEQGVGTQYF.

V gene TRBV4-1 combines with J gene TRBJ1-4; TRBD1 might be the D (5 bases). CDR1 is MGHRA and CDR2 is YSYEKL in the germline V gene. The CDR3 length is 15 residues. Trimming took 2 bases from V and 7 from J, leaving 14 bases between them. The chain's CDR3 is CASSQFSGGGEKLFF. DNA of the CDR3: TGCGCCAGCAGCCAATTTTCCGGGGGGGGTGAAAAACTGTTTTTT.

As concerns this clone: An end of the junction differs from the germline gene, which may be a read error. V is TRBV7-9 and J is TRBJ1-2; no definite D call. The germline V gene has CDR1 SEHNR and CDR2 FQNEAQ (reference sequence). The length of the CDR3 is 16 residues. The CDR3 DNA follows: TGTGCCAGCAGCCCCGGGATCGGGTACGGGTTGGGTGGCCACACCTTC. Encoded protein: CASSPGIGYGLGGHTF.

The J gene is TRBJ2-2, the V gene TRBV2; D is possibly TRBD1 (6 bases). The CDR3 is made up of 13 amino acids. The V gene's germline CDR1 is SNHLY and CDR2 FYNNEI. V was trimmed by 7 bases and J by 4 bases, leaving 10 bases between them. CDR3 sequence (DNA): TGTGCCAGCACCGAACAGGGCACCGGGGAGCTGTTTTTT. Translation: CASTEQGTGELFF.

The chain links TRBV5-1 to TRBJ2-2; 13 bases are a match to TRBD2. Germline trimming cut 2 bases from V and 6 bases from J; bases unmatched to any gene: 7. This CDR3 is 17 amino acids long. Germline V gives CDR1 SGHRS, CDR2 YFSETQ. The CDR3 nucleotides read TGCGCCAGCAGCTTCACTAGCGGGAGGGCTAGAGCCGGGGAGCTGTTTTTT. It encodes CASSFTSGRARAGELFF.

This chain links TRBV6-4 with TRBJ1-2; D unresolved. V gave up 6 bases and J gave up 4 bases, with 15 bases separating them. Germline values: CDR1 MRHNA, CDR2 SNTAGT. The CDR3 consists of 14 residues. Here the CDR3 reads CASSGDDTSYGYTF. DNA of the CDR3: TGTGCCAGCAGCGGCGACGACACCAGCTATGGCTACACCTTC.

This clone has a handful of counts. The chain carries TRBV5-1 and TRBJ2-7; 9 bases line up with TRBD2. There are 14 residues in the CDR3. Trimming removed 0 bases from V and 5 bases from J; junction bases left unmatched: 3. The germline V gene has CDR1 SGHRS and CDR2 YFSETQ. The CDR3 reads CASSLGASGDEQYF. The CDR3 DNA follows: TGCGCCAGCAGCTTGGGGGCTAGCGGGGACGAGCAGTACTTC.

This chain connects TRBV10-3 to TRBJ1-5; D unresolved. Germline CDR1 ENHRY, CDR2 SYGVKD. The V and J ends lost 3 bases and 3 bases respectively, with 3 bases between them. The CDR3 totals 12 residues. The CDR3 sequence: CAISDNNQPQHF. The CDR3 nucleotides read TGTGCCATCAGTGACAACAATCAGCCCCAGCATTTT.

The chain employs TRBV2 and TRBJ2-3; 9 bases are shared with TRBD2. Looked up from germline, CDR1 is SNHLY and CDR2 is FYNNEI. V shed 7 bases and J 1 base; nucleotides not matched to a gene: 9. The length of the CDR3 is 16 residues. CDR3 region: CASMFSGRFGTDTQYF. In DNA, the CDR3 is TGTGCCAGCATGTTTAGCGGGAGATTCGGCACAGATACGCAGTATTTT.

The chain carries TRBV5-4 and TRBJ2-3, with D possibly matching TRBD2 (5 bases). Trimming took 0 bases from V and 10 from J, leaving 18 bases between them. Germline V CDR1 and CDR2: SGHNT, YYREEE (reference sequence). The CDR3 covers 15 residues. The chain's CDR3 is CASSLERATGSAQYF. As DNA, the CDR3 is TGTGCCAGCAGCTTGGAACGTGCAACGGGGTCCGCGCAGTATTTT.

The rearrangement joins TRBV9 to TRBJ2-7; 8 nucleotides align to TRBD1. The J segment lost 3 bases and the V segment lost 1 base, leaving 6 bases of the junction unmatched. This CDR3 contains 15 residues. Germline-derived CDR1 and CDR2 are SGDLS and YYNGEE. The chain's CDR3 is CASSVQPQGVYEQYF. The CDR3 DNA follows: TGTGCCAGCAGCGTACAGCCACAGGGGGTCTACGAGCAGTACTTC.

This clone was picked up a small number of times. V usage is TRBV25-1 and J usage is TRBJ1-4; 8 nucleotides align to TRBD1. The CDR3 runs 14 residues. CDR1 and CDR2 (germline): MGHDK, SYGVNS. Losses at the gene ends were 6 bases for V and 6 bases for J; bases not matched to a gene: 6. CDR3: CASSRGQAHEKLFF. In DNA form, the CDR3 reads TGTGCCAGCAGCCGGGGACAGGCGCATGAAAAACTGTTTTTT.

CDR3 loop: CASSLQGISAFF. The CDR3 nucleotides read TGTGCCAGCAGTTTGCAGGGCATCTCGGCTTTCTTT. The genes are TRBV28 and TRBJ1-1; TRBD1 might be the D (5 bases). The V gene lost 3 bases and the J gene lost 11 bases, with 13 bases spanning the gap. From germline, CDR1 is MDHEN and CDR2 SYDVKM. The CDR3 totals 12 residues.

Here the CDR3 reads CASSQEFPDREADGYTF. The CDR3 DNA reads TGCGCCAGCAGCCAAGAATTCCCGGACAGGGAGGCGGATGGCTACACCTTC. This chain connects TRBV4-1 to TRBJ1-2; 8 positions match TRBD1. This CDR3 is built from 17 residues. CDR1 is MGHRA, CDR2 YSYEKL, per germline. Trimming at V came to 0 bases and at J to 6 bases, leaving 12 bases not matched to a gene.

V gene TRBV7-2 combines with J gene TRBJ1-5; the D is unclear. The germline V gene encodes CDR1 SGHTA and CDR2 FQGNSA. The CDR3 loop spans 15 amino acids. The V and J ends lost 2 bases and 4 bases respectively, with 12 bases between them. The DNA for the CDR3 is TGTGCCAGCAGCTTACGCGGAGTAGGAAATCAGCCCCAGCATTTT. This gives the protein CASSLRGVGNQPQHF.

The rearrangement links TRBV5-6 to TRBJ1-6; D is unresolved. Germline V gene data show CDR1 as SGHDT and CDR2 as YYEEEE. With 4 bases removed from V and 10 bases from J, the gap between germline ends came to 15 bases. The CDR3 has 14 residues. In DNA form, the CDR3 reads TGTGCCAGCAGCCCTGGTATGCTAAAGTCACCCCTCCACTTT. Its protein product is CASSPGMLKSPLHF.

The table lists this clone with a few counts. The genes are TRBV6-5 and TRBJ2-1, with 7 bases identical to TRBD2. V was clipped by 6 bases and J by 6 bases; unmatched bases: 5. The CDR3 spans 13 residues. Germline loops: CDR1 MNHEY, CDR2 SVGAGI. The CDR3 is CASSTGLPNEQFF. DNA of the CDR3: TGTGCCAGCAGCACGGGACTACCCAATGAGCAGTTCTTC.

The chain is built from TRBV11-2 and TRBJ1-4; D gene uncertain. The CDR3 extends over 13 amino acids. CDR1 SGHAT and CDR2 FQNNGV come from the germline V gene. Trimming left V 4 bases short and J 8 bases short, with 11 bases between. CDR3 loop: CASSSLNSEKLFF. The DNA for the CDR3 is TGTGCCAGCAGCTCCCTGAACTCCGAAAAACTGTTTTTT. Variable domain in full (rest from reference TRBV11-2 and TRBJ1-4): EAGVAQSPRYKIIEKRQSVAFWCNPISGHATLYWYQQILGQGPKLLIQFQNNGVVDDSQLPKDRFSAERLKGVDSTLKIQPAKLEDSAVYLCASSSLNSEKLFFGSGTQLSVL.